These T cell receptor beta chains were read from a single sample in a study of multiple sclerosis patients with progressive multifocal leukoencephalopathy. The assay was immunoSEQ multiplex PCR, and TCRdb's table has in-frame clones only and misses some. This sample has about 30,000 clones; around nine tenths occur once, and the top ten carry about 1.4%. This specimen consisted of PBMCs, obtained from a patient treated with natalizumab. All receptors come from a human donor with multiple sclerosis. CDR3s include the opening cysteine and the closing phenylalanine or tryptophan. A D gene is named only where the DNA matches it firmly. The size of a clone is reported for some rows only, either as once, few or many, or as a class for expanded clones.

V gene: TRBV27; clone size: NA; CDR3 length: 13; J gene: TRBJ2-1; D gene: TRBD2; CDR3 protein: CASSLSMREEQFF; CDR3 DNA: TGTGCCAGCAGTTTATCGATGCGGGAGGAGCAGTTCTTC
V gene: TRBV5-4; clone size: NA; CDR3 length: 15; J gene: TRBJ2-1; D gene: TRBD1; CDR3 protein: CASSLDWDRINEQFF; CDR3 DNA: TGTGCCAGCAGCTTGGATTGGGACAGGATCAATGAGCAGTTCTTC
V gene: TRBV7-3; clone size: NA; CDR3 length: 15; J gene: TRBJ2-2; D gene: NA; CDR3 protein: CASSPGGERTGELFF; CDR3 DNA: TGTGCCAGCAGTCCTGGGGGAGAACGGACCGGGGAGCTGTTTTTT
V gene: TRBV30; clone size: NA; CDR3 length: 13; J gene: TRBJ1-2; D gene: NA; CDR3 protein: CAWSVGRLGGYTF; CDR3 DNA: TGTGCCTGGAGTGTAGGGCGCTTAGGTGGCTACACCTTC
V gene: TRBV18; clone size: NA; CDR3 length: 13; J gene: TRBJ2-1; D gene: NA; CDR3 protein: CASSNGQPGEQFF; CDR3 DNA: TGTGCCAGCTCAAACGGACAACCGGGTGAGCAGTTCTTC
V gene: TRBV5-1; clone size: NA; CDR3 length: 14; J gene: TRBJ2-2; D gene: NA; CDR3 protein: CASNPGTWAGELFF; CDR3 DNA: TGCGCCAGCAACCCCGGAACGTGGGCCGGGGAGCTGTTTTTT
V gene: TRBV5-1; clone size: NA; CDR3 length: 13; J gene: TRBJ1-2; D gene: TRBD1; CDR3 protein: CASSLQGQYGYTF; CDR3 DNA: TGCGCCAGCAGCTTACAGGGGCAGTATGGCTACACCTTC
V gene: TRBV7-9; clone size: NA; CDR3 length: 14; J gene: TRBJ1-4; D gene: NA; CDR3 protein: CASSREAANEKLFF; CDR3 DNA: TGTGCCAGCAGCCGCGAGGCAGCTAATGAAAAACTGTTTTTT
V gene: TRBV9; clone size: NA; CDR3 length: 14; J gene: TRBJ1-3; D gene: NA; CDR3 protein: CASSVDPTGNTIYF; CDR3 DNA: TGTGCCAGCAGCGTAGACCCAACAGGAAACACCATATATTTT
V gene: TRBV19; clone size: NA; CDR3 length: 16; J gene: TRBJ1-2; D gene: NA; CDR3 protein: CASKRGGFGPNYGYTF; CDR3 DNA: TGTGCCAGTAAAAGAGGGGGATTCGGTCCCAACTATGGCTACACCTTC
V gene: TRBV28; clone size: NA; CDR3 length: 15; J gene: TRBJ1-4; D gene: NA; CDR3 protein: CASSQGGRSNEKLFF; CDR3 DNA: TGTGCCAGCAGCCAAGGAGGGAGGTCAAATGAAAAACTGTTTTTT
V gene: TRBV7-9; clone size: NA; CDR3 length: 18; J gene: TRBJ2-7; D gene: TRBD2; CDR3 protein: CASSLAEWASGSFHEQYF; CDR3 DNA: TGTGCCAGCAGCTTAGCGGAGTGGGCTAGCGGGAGTTTCCACGAGCAGTACTTC
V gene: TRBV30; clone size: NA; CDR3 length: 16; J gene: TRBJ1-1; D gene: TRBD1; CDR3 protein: CAWRKHQGEVNTEAFF; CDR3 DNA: TGTGCCTGGAGAAAACACCAGGGGGAGGTGAACACTGAAGCTTTCTTT
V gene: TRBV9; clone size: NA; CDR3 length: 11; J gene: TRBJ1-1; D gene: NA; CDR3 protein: CASSAGPEAFF; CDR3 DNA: TGTGCCAGCAGCGCCGGCCCTGAAGCTTTCTTT
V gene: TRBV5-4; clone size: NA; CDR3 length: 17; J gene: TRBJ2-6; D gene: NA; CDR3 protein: CASSSRTVNSGANVLTF; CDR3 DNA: TGTGCCAGCAGCTCCAGGACAGTTAACTCTGGGGCCAACGTCCTGACTTTC
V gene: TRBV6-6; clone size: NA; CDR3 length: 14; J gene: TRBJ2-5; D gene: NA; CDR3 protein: CASSYSNPLGEQYF; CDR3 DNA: TGTGCCAGCAGTTACTCGAACCCCCTGGGGGAGCAGTACTTC
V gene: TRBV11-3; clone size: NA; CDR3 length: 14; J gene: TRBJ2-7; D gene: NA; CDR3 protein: CASSPLRNGHEQYF; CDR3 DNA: TGTGCCAGCAGCCCCCTACGGAACGGCCACGAGCAGTACTTC
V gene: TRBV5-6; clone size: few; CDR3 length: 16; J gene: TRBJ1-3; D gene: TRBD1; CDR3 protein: CASSPMGTGGANTIYF; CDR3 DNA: TGTGCCAGCAGCCCCATGGGGACAGGGGGCGCAAACACCATATATTTT
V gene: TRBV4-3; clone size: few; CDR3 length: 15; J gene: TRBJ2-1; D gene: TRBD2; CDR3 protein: CASSRLAGGPGEQFF; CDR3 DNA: TGCGCCAGCAGCCGACTAGCGGGAGGGCCGGGTGAGCAGTTCTTC
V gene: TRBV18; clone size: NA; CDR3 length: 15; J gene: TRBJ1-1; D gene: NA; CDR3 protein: CASSPGQEWGTEAFF; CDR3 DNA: TGTGCCAGCTCACCGGGCCAGGAGTGGGGCACTGAAGCTTTCTTT
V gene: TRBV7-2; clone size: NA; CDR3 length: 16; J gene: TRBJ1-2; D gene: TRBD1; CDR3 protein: CASSLAKTGGNSGYTF; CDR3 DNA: TGTGCCAGCAGCTTAGCGAAAACAGGGGGCAACTCTGGCTACACCTTC
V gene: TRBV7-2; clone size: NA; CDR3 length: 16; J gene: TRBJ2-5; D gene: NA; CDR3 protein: CASSLIGQRSGETQYF; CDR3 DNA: TGTGCCAGCAGCTTAATCGGTCAGCGGTCGGGGGAGACCCAGTACTTC
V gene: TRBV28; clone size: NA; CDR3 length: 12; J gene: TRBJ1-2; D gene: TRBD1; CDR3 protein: CASYGTGAGYTF; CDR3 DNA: TGTGCCAGCTATGGGACAGGGGCCGGCTACACCTTC
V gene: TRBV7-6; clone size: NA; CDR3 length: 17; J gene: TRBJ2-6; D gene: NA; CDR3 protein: CASRGITGEAGANVLTF; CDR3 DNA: TGTGCCAGCAGGGGGATTACAGGGGAGGCTGGGGCCAACGTCCTGACTTTC
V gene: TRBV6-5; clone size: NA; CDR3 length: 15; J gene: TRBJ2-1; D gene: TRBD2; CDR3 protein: CASRTSGRAANEQFF; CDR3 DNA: TGTGCCAGCAGAACTAGCGGGAGGGCCGCAAATGAGCAGTTCTTC
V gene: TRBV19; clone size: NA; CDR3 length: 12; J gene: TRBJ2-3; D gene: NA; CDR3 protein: CASSSATDTQYF; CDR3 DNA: TGTGCCAGTAGTAGTGCCACAGATACGCAGTATTTT
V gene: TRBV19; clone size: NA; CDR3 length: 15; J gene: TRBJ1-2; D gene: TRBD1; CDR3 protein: CASSKGTGGNYGYTF; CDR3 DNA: TGTGCCAGTAGTAAAGGGACAGGGGGCAACTATGGCTACACCTTC
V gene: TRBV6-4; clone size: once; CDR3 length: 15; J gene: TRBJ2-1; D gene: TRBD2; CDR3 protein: CASSGGTSGSDEQFF; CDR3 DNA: TGTGCCAGCAGTGGGGGGACTAGCGGGAGCGATGAGCAGTTCTTC
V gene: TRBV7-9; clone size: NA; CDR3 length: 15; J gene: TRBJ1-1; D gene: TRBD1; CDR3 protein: CASSFLTGGSTEAFF; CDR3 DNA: TGTGCCAGCAGCTTCCTCACAGGGGGGAGCACTGAAGCTTTCTTT
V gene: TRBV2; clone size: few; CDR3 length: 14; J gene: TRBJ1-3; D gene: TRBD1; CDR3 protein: CASGTGGRGNTIYF; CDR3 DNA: TGTGCCAGCGGGACAGGTGGCAGAGGAAACACCATATATTTT
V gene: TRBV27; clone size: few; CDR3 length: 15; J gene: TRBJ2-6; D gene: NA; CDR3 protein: CASRLRDSGANVLTF; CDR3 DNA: TGTGCCAGCAGGCTCAGAGACTCTGGGGCCAACGTCCTGACTTTC
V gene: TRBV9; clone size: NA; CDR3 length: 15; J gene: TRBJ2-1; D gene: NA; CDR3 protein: CASSVEAQSDNEQFF; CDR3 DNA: TGTGCCAGCAGCGTAGAGGCACAGAGCGACAATGAGCAGTTCTTC
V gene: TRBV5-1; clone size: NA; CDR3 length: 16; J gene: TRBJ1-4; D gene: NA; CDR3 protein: CASSFRGPATNEKLFF; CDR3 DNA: TGCGCCAGCAGCTTCCGAGGGCCTGCAACTAATGAAAAACTGTTTTTT
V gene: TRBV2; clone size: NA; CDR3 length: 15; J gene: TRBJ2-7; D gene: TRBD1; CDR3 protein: CASRRGQGVSYEQYF; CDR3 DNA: TGTGCCAGCAGAAGGGGGCAGGGTGTATCCTACGAGCAGTACTTC
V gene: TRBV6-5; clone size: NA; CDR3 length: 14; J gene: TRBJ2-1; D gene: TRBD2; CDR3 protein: CASSGPGLANEQFF; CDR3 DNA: TGTGCCAGCAGTGGACCGGGACTAGCCAATGAGCAGTTCTTC
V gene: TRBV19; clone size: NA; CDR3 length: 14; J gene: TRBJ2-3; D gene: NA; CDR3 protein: CASMGRSFGDTQYF; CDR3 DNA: TGTGCCAGTATGGGTCGTTCCTTCGGCGATACGCAGTATTTT
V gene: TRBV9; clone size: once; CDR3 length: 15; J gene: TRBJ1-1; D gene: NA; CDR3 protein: CASSPQPIPNTEAFF; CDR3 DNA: TGTGCCAGCAGCCCTCAACCGATCCCGAACACTGAAGCTTTCTTT
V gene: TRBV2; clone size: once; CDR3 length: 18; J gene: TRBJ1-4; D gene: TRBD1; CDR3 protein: CASRRGGTGGTLSEKLFF; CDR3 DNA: TGTGCCAGCAGGCGAGGTGGGACAGGGGGTACCCTGAGTGAAAAACTGTTTTTT
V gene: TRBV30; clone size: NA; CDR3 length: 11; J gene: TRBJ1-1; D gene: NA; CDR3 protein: CAWSVRAEAFF; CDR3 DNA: TGTGCCTGGAGTGTACGGGCTGAAGCTTTCTTT
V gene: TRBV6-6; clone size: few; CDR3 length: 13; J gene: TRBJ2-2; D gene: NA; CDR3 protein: CASSYSSFRELFF; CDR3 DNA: TGTGCCAGCAGTTACTCGAGTTTCCGGGAGCTGTTTTTT
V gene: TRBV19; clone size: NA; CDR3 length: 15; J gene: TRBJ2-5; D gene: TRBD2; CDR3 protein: CASSATGTSGETQYF; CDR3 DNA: TGTGCCAGTAGTGCCACCGGGACTAGCGGAGAGACCCAGTACTTC
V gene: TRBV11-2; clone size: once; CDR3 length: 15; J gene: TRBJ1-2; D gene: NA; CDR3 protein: CASSLGWGANYGYTF; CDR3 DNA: TGTGCCAGCAGCTTAGGGTGGGGTGCGAACTATGGCTACACCTTC
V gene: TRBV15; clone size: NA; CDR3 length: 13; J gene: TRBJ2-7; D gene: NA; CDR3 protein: CATSRELQFEQYF; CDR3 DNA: TGTGCCACCAGCAGAGAATTGCAGTTCGAGCAGTACTTC
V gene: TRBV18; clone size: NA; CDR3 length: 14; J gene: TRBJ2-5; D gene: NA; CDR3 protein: CASSQRHREETQYF; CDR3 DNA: TGTGCCAGCTCGCAACGTCACAGGGAAGAGACCCAGTACTTC
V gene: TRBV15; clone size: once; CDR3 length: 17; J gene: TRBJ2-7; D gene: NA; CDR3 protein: CATSIGLIGATVHEQYF; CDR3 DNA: TGTGCCACCAGCATCGGATTGATAGGGGCGACTGTCCACGAGCAGTACTTC
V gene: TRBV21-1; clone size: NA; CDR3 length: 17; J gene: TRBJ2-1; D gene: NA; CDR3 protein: CASRTPLLHHSDNEQFF; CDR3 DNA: TGTGCCAGCAGGACGCCATTGCTACACCATTCCGACAATGAGCAGTTCTTC
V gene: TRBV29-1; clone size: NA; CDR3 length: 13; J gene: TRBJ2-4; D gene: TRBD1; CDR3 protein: CSVGGQGAHIQYF; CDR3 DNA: TGCAGCGTTGGGGGACAGGGGGCGCACATTCAGTACTTC
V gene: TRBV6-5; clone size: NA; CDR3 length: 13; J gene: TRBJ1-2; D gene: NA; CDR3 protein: CASSGGDAYGYTF; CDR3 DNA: TGTGCCAGCAGTGGGGGCGACGCCTATGGCTACACCTTC
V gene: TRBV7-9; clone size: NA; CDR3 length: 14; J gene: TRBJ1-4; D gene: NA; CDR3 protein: CASSWDRLREKLFF; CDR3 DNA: TGTGCCAGCAGCTGGGACCGACTTCGGGAAAAACTGTTTTTT
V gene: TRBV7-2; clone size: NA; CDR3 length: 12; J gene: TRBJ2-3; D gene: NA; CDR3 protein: CASSMGLDTQYF; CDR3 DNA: TGTGCCAGCAGCATGGGACTAGATACGCAGTATTTT
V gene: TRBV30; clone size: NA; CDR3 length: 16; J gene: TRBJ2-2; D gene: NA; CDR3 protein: CAWILTSGGNTGELFF; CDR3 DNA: TGTGCCTGGATCCTCACAAGCGGAGGCAACACCGGGGAGCTGTTTTTT
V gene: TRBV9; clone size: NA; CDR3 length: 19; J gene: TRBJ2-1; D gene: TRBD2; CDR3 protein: CASSRRVLAGAIPNNEQFF; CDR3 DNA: TGTGCCAGCAGTCGTAGAGTGCTAGCGGGAGCGATACCTAACAATGAGCAGTTCTTC
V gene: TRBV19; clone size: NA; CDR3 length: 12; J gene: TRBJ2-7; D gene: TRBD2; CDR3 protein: CASASGVDEQYF; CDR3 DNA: TGTGCCAGCGCTAGCGGGGTCGACGAGCAGTACTTC
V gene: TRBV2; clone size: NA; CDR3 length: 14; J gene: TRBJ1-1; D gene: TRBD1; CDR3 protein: CASSDDRGRTEAFF; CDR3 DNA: TGTGCCAGCAGTGATGACAGGGGGCGCACTGAAGCTTTCTTT